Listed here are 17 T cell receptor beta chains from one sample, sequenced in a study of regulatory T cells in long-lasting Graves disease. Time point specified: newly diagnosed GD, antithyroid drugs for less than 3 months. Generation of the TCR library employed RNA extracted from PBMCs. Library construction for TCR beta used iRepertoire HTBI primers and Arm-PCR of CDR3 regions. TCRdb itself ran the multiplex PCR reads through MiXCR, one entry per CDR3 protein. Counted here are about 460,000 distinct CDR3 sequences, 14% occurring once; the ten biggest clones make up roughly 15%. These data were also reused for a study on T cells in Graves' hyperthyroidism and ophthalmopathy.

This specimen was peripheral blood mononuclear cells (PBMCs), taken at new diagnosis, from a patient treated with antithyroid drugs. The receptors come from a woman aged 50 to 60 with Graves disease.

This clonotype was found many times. The CDR3 loop reads CASSLASYLTGELFF. CDR3 nucleotides: TGTGCCAGCAGCTTGGCCAGCTACCTCACCGGGGAGCTGTTTTTT. The V and J genes are TRBV5-5 and TRBJ2-2; D remains ambiguous. Germline V CDR1 and CDR2: SGHKS, YYEKEE (reference sequence). The CDR3 sequence is 15 residues long. V lost 0 bases and J lost 4, with 10 bases in between.

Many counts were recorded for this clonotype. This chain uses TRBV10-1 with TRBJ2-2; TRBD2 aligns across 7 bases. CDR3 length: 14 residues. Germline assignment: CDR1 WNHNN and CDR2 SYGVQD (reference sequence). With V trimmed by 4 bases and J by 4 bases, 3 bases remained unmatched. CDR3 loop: CASSGGSTTGELFF. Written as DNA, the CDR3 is TGCGCCAGCAGTGGCGGGAGTACCACCGGGGAGCTGTTTTTT.

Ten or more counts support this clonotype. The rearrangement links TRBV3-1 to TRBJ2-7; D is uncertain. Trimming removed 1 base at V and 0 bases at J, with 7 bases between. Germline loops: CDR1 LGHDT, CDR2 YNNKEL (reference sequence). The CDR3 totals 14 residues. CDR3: CASSQVQDSYEQYF. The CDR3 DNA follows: TGTGCCAGCAGCCAAGTTCAGGACTCCTACGAGCAGTACTTC.

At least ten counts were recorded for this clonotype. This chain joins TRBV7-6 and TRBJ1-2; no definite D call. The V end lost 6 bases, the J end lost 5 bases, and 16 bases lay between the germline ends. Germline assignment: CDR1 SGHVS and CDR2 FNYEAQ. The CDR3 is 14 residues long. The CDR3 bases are TGTGCCAGCAGATCCCCCGCAGACTTATATGGCTACACCTTC. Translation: CASRSPADLYGYTF.

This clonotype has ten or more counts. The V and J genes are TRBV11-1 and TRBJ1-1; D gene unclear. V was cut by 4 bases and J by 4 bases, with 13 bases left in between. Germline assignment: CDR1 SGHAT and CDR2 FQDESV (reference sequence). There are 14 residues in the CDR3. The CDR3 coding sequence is TGTGCCAGCAGCTCCCCCACAGTTTCCACTGAAGCTTTCTTT. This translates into CASSSPTVSTEAFF. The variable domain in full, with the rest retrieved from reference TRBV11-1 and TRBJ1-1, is EAEVAQSPRYKITEKSQAVAFWCDPISGHATLYWYRQILGQGPELLVQFQDESVVDDSQLPKDRFSAERLKGVDSTLKIQPAELGDSAMYLCASSSPTVSTEAFFGQGTRLTVV.

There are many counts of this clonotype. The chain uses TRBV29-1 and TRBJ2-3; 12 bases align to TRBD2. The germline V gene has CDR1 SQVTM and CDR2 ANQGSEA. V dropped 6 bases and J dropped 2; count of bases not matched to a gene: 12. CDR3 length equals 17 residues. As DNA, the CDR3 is TGCAGCGTCGAGGGGATAGGACTAGCGGGAACCACAGATACGCAGTATTTT. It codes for CSVEGIGLAGTTDTQYF.

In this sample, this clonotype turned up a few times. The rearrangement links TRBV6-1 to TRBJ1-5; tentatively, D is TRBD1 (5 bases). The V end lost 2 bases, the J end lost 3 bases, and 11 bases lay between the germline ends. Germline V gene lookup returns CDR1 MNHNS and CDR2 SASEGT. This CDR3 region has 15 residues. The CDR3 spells CASSEFPGFNQPQHF. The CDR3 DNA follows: TGTGCCAGCAGTGAATTCCCAGGGTTCAATCAGCCCCAGCATTTT.

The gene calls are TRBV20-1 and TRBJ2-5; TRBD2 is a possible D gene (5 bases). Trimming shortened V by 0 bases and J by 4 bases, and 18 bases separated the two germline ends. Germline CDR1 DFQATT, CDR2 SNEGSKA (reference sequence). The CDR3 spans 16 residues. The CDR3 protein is CSARDYSAGGPETQYF. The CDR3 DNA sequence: TGCAGTGCTAGAGATTATTCGGCGGGCGGGCCAGAGACCCAGTACTTC.

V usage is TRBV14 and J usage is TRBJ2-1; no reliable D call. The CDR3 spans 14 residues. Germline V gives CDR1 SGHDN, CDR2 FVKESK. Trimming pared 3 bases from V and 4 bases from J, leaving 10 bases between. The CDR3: CASSHYGPYNEQFF. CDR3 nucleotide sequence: TGTGCCAGCAGCCATTACGGACCTTACAATGAGCAGTTCTTC.

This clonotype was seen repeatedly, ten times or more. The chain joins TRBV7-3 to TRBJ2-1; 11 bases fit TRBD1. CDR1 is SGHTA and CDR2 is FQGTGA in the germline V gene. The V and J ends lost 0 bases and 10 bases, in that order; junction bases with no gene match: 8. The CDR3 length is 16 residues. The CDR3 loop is CASSLTTGTGGHEQFF. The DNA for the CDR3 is TGTGCCAGCAGCTTAACCACCGGGACAGGGGGACACGAGCAGTTCTTC.

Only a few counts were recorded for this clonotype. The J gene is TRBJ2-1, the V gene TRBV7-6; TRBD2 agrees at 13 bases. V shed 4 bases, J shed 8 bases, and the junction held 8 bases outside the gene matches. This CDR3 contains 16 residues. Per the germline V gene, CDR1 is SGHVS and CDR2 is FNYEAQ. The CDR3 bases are TGTGCCAGCAGCTCCAGAGGACTAGCGGGAGCGTATGAGCAGTTCTTC. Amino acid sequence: CASSSRGLAGAYEQFF.

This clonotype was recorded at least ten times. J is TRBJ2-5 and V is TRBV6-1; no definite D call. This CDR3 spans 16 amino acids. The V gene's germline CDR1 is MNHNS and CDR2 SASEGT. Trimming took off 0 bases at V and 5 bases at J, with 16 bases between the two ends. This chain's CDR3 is CASSEALGLTGETQYF. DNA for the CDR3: TGTGCCAGCAGTGAAGCGCTGGGCCTCACCGGGGAGACCCAGTACTTC.

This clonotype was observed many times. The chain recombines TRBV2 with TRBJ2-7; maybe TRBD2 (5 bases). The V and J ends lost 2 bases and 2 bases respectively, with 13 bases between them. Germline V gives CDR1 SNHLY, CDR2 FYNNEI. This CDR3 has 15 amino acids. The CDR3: CASSEFGLATYEQYF. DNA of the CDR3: TGTGCCAGCAGTGAATTCGGACTGGCCACCTACGAGCAGTACTTC.

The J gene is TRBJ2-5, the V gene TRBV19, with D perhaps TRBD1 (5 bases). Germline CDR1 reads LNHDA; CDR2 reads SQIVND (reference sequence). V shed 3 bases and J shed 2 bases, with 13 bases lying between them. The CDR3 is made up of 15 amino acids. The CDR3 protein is CASSISPGIQETQYF. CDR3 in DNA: TGTGCCAGTAGTATTTCACCAGGGATTCAAGAGACCCAGTACTTC. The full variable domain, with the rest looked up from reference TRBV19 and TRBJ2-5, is DGGITQSPKYLFRKEGQNVTLSCEQNLNHDAMYWYRQDPGQGLRLIYYSQIVNDFQKGDIAEGYSVSREKKESFPLTVTSAQKNPTAFYLCASSISPGIQETQYFGPGTRLLVL.

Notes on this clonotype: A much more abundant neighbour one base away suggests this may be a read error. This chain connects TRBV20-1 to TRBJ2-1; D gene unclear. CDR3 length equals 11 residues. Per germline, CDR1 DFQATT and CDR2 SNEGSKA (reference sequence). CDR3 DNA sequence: TGCAGTGCTAGAAGAAACAATGGGCAGTTCTTC. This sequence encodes CSARRNNGQFF.

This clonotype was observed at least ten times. CDR3 loop: CASSPVSGRKGNEQFF. CDR3 sequence (DNA): TGTGCCAGCAGCCCCGTTAGCGGGAGGAAGGGCAATGAGCAGTTCTTC. The genes are TRBV11-2 and TRBJ2-1; 10 bases are a match to TRBD2. With V trimmed by 5 bases and J by 6 bases, 10 bases remained unmatched. The CDR3 length is 16 residues. CDR1 and CDR2 from the germline V gene are SGHAT and FQNNGV. The whole variable domain, filled in from reference TRBV11-2 and TRBJ2-1, reads EAGVAQSPRYKIIEKRQSVAFWCNPISGHATLYWYQQILGQGPKLLIQFQNNGVVDDSQLPKDRFSAERLKGVDSTLKIQPAKLEDSAVYLCASSPVSGRKGNEQFFGPGTRLTVL.

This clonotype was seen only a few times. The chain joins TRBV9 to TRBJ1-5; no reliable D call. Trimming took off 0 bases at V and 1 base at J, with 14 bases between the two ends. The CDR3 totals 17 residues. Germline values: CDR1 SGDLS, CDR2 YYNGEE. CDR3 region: CASSVDKVGASNQPQHF. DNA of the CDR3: TGTGCCAGCAGCGTAGATAAGGTAGGAGCAAGCAATCAGCCCCAGCATTTT.